Listed here are 13 T cell receptor beta chains from one sample, sequenced in a study of CD8 T cells in ankylosing spondylitis. TCRdb recomputed calls from the 5' RACE reads with MiXCR, one row per CDR3 protein. The table has about 240,000 distinct CDR3 sequences, roughly 10% seen once. What was sequenced was blood, either unsorted or a sorted T cell fraction (not recorded which). The source of these receptors is a male donor with ankylosing spondylitis or in good health (not recorded which).

This clonotype appeared a few times. The chain uses TRBV7-8 and TRBJ2-2, with TRBD2 as a possible D gene (5 bases). In germline, CDR1 is SGHVS, CDR2 FQNEAQ. This CDR3 is built from 15 residues. V dropped 2 bases and J dropped 3 bases, with 10 bases sitting between them. CDR3 amino acids: CASSLCGCDTGELFF. In DNA form, the CDR3 reads TGTGCCAGCAGCTTATGCGGGTGCGACACCGGGGAGCTGTTTTTT.

This clonotype has a count of ten or more. J is TRBJ2-1 and V is TRBV20-1; D not resolved. Germline CDR1 reads DFQATT; CDR2 reads SNEGSKA (reference sequence). V was cut by 3 bases and J by 2 bases, with 11 bases left in between. This CDR3 has 14 residues. The CDR3 spells CSARSSEAYNEQFF. In DNA form, the CDR3 reads TGCAGTGCTAGGTCCAGCGAGGCCTACAATGAGCAGTTCTTC.

This clonotype occurred many times. The chain uses TRBV29-1 and TRBJ2-2; tentative D call: TRBD1 (5 bases). The V end lost 4 bases, the J end lost 1 base, and 10 bases lay between the germline ends. The CDR3 covers 14 residues. Germline values: CDR1 SQVTM, CDR2 ANQGSEA. The CDR3 protein is CSVGYRRNTGELFF. The CDR3 DNA is TGCAGCGTTGGATACAGGCGGAACACCGGGGAGCTGTTTTTT.

This clonotype was found a few times. The chain combines TRBV11-2 with TRBJ2-3; D unclear. The CDR3 sequence is 14 residues long. V was trimmed by 4 bases and J by 2 bases, leaving 10 bases between them. Looked up from germline, CDR1 is SGHAT and CDR2 is FQNNGV. CDR3: CASSSLLNTDTQYF. CDR3 nucleotides: TGTGCCAGCAGCTCCCTCCTGAACACAGATACGCAGTATTTT.

Worth noting for this clonotype: This may arise from a read error, as a much more abundant clone is one base away. The chain combines TRBV5-1 with TRBJ2-7; TRBD1 agrees at 10 bases. CDR1 and CDR2 (germline): SGHRS, YFSETQ. The CDR3 consists of 14 residues. The DNA for the CDR3 is TGCGCCAACAGCCCATCCGGGACAGGGGACGAGCAGTACTTC. Translated, it gives CANSPSGTGDEQYF.

In this sample, this clonotype turned up a few times. J is TRBJ2-7 and V is TRBV20-1; perhaps TRBD1 as D (5 bases). The CDR3 sequence is 16 residues long. Trimming stripped 1 base from V and 2 bases from J, with 18 bases between. Germline CDR1 is DFQATT and CDR2 is SNEGSKA (reference sequence). CDR3 sequence (DNA): TGCAGTGCTAGAGCTGCGACAGCCTTCACCGCCTACGAGCAGTACTTC. Translation gives CSARAATAFTAYEQYF.

Many counts were recorded for this clonotype. The DNA of the CDR3 is TGTGCCACCAGCACCGGGACTAGCGGGAACACCGGGGAGCTGTTTTTT. Translated: CATSTGTSGNTGELFF. The rearrangement joins TRBV15 to TRBJ2-2; 11 positions match TRBD2. Germline V CDR1 and CDR2: LNHNV, YYDKDF (reference sequence). The CDR3 runs 16 residues. J gave up 1 base and V 4 bases, and 2 bases lay outside the gene matches.

This clonotype has ten or more counts. The chain couples TRBV20-1 to TRBJ2-7; 11 nucleotides agree with TRBD2. This CDR3 is 15 amino acids long. V was pared by 0 bases and J by 6 bases, with 7 bases of the junction left unmatched. Germline CDR1 reads DFQATT; CDR2 reads SNEGSKA (reference sequence). CDR3 sequence reads: CSAREGSGRVAEQYF. CDR3 coding DNA: TGCAGTGCTAGAGAAGGTAGCGGGAGGGTAGCCGAGCAGTACTTC.

This clonotype has a handful of counts. V gene TRBV30 combines with J gene TRBJ2-2; D uncertain. Looked up from germline, CDR1 is GTSNPN and CDR2 is SVGIG (reference sequence). V dropped 1 base and J dropped 3 bases, with 12 bases sitting between them. The CDR3 consists of 15 residues. The CDR3 region is CAWSGSRLDTGELFF. DNA for the CDR3: TGTGCCTGGAGTGGATCCCGATTAGACACCGGGGAGCTGTTTTTT. Full variable domain (remainder filled in from reference TRBV30 and TRBJ2-2): SQTIHQWPATLVQPVGSPLSLECTVEGTSNPNLYWYRQAAGRGLQLLFYSVGIGQISSEVPQNLSASRPQDRQFILSSKKLLLSDSGFYLCAWSGSRLDTGELFFGEGSRLTVL.

This clonotype was detected a few times. The chain joins TRBV5-5 to TRBJ2-1; D is unresolved. The CDR3 length is 14 residues. V shed 1 base and J shed 12 bases, with 17 bases lying between them. Germline assignment: CDR1 SGHKS and CDR2 YYEKEE (reference sequence). CDR3 region: CASSLLGDVHGQFF. The CDR3 coding sequence is TGTGCCAGCAGCTTGTTAGGTGATGTACATGGGCAGTTCTTC.

This chain uses TRBV6-2 or TRBV6-3 with TRBJ2-7; D could derive from TRBD1 or TRBD2 (5 bases each). Germline V gene lookup returns CDR1 MNHEY and CDR2 SVGEGT. CDR3 length: 14 amino acids. V lost 2 bases to trimming and J lost 9 bases, with 17 bases between them. The DNA for the CDR3 is TGTGCCAGCAGTTACGTGGAACTCCGGGACCCGCAGTACTTC. This encodes CASSYVELRDPQYF.

This clonotype was observed many times. The chain uses TRBV25-1 and TRBJ2-7; D not certain. Germline V gene lookup returns CDR1 MGHDK and CDR2 SYGVNS. Trimming took 8 bases from V and 1 from J, leaving 15 bases between them. The CDR3 length is 14 residues. This chain's CDR3 is CASSLGLRSYEQYF. In DNA form, the CDR3 reads TGTGCCAGCTCCCTCGGTTTGCGGTCCTACGAGCAGTACTTC.

This clonotype was counted ten times or more. The CDR3 bases are TGTGCCAGCAGCGTTATGGGGGACACTGAAGCTTTCTTT. Protein sequence: CASSVMGDTEAFF. This chain links TRBV9 with TRBJ1-1, with D possibly matching TRBD1 (5 bases). Trimming shortened V by 2 bases and J by 3 bases, and 8 bases separated the two germline ends. Germline assignment: CDR1 SGDLS and CDR2 YYNGEE. The CDR3 has 13 amino acids.